The 3 T cell receptor beta chains below were found in one sample sequenced in a study of blood T cells in healthy people across ages. Alongside a J-beta primer mix, a sample-barcoded 5' primer served in a second PCR lasting roughly 6 to 11 cycles. Each CDR3 protein gets one entry after TCRdb re-called the 5' RACE reads with MiXCR. The sample has hundreds of thousands of distinct CDR3 sequences, less than 25% seen once; the top ten hold just over 8.5%. This sample was shared with a second study, whose subject was T cells of mothers and their children.

Source material: blood. The origin of the receptors is a boy aged 5-17 years in good health.

This chain uses TRBV27 with TRBJ2-7, with 11 bases that match TRBD2. The DNA end is more similar to TRBJ2-5, so the J call may be wrong. CDR3 length: 15 residues. Germline-derived CDR1 and CDR2 are MNHEY and SMNVEV (reference sequence). CDR3 nucleotide sequence: TGTGCCAGCAGTCACGGGACTAGCGGAGGGGAGACCCAGTACTTC. It translates to CASSHGTSGGETQYF.

This clonotype was picked up a small number of times. The chain combines TRBV29-1 with TRBJ1-5; no clear D. Trimming shortened V by 6 bases and J by 4 bases, and 10 bases separated the two germline ends. The CDR3 length is 12 residues. Germline V gives CDR1 SQVTM, CDR2 ANQGSEA. CDR3 DNA sequence: TGCAGCGTGGGAGACATTAATCAGCCCCAGCATTTT. It is translated as CSVGDINQPQHF.

The chain's CDR3 is CASSAVLGDIQYF. The DNA for the CDR3 is TGCGCCAGCAGCGCGGTTCTAGGTGACATTCAGTACTTC. The V call is TRBV5-1, the J call TRBJ2-4; unclear D gene. Germline CDR1 is SGHRS and CDR2 is YFSETQ. With 4 bases removed from V and 8 bases from J, the gap between germline ends came to 13 bases. The CDR3 is 13 residues long.